This T cell receptor beta chain was captured in a study of beta chain features in type 1 diabetes. Study-level results: In all four CD4+ subsets, TCRB CDR3 length was significantly, moderately reduced in type 1 diabetes. The similarity of naive, central memory and Treg TCRB repertoires appeared greater among patients than among healthy donors. More deletions and fewer insertions at VDJ junctions were seen in type 1 diabetes patients.

As concerns this clone: The antigen remains unidentified.

Donors contributed one heparinised blood draw apiece, averaging approximately 120 mL. The sequenced template was cDNA made from the entire isolated RNA. Assay: immunoSEQ multiplex PCR; the TCRdb copy retains only in-frame clones and omits some. The sample carries 250,000 or so clones, about 20% recorded once. Germline CDR1 and CDR2: SGHRS and YFSETQ. The CDR3 sequence is 15 residues long. V trimming: 3 bases; J trimming: 7 bases; junction bases outside the gene matches: 9. The sample was naive CD4+ T cells from blood. The receptor's source is a woman aged 40-49 years with type 1 diabetes. The rearrangement links TRBV5-1 to TRBJ2-2, with 7 bases identical to TRBD1. The CDR3 reads CASSSLTGVDGELFF. The DNA for the CDR3 is TGCGCCAGCAGCTCCTTAACAGGGGTTGACGGGGAGCTGTTTTTT.